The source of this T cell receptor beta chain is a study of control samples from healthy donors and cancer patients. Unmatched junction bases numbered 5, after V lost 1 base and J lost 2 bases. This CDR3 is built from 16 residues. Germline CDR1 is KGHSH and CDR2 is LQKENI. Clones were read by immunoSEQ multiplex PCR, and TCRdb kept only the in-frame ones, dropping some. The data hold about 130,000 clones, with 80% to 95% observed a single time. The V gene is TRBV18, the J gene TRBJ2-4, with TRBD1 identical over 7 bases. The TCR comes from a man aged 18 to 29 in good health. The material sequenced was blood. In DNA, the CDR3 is TGTGCCAGCTCACCACGAAGAGGGGGCCCCAAAAACATTCAGTACTTC. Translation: CASSPRRGGPKNIQYF.